This TCR beta chain was obtained from a study of Ad26.COV2.S vaccination and SARS-CoV-2 variants. Study-level points and caveats: Total T cell responses may have been underestimated by the TCR breadth and depth analyses. The authors reported substantial breadth in spike-specific CD8+ and CD4+ T cell responses after vaccination. People given the vaccine had a wider spike-specific TCR breadth than placebo recipients did.

Profiling relied on immunoSEQ multiplex PCR, and the TCRdb table lists in-frame clones only, not all of them. Of about 370,000 clones in the sample, 75% to 90% were seen once. Treatment denoted: around 19 received Ad26.COV2.S at low or high dose, single or two shots; about 5 received placebo; per-sample allocation not given. It was on day 63 after the first vaccine or placebo injection that samples were taken. Turning to this clone: Its antigen is as yet unknown.

The sequence was obtained from a person aged 18-65 years who received the Ad26.COV2.S COVID-19 vaccine or a placebo. Source: peripheral blood, taken in a trial of Ad26.COV2.S vaccine versus placebo.

CDR3 bases: TGTGCCAGCAGTTACCCGGACTACATAGCGGAGACCCAGTACTTC. Encoded protein: CASSYPDYIAETQYF. The rearrangement uses TRBV6-2 or TRBV6-3 and TRBJ2-5, with a possible D match to TRBD2 (6 bases). The CDR3 spans 15 residues. The V gene lost 2 bases and the J gene lost 5 bases, with 15 bases spanning the gap. Germline V lookup: CDR1 MNHEY, CDR2 SVGEGT.